These T cell receptor beta chains were read from a single sample in a study of blood T cells in healthy people across ages. One entry per CDR3 protein results from TCRdb running MiXCR on the 5' RACE reads. The repertoire has under 1,100,000 distinct CDR3 sequences, 25% of them found once; the top ten carry 0.65% to 0.95%. The sample was also reused in another study, on T cells of mothers and their children.

The sample consisted of blood. The receptors come from a girl between 2 and 10 years old in good health. Both conserved end residues are part of each CDR3. The order of the fields is J gene, V gene, D gene, clone size, CDR3 DNA, CDR3 protein. The D gene is left open where the match is weak. A clone size is listed for some rows: how often the clone was seen (once, few, many), or a class if it is expanded.

>TRBJ2-5|TRBV5-1|TRBD2|-
TGCGCCAGCAGCTCTTCGGGGGGGATCGGCGAGACCCAGTACTTC
CASSSSGGIGETQYF
>TRBJ1-5|TRBV24-1|-|few
TGTGCCACCAGTGGCAGAAATCAGCCCCAGCATTTT
CATSGRNQPQHF
>TRBJ2-5|TRBV28|-|-
TGTGCCGGGTTATACAAGGGGCCTCGAGACTGGTACCAAGAGACCCAGTACTTC
CAGLYKGPRDWYQETQYF
>TRBJ1-4|TRBV5-1|-|once
TGCGCCAGCGGCGAAGGGTCAACTAATGAAAAACTGTTTTTT
CASGEGSTNEKLFF
>TRBJ2-7|TRBV7-9|-|few
TGTGCCAGCAGCCGACCCGAAAGGCCGGGGTTCGAGCAGTACTTC
CASSRPERPGFEQYF
>TRBJ2-7|TRBV20-1|TRBD2|-
TGCAGTGCTAAACGGACTAGCGGGAGCTCCTACGAGCAGTACTTC
CSAKRTSGSSYEQYF
>TRBJ1-1|TRBV20-1|-|few
TGCAGTGCTAGACCCCGGCCGGGGTCCACTGAAGCTTTCTTT
CSARPRPGSTEAFF
>TRBJ2-5|TRBV9|TRBD2|few
TGTGCCAGCAGCCCTGGGGCGGGAGTGGGAGAGACCCAGTACTTC
CASSPGAGVGETQYF
>TRBJ1-5|TRBV19|-|once
TGTGCCAGTAGTATATGGAAAAATCAGCCCCAGCATTTT
CASSIWKNQPQHF
>TRBJ1-1|TRBV4-1|-|few
TGCGCCAGCAGCTCCCCGGGGCAGTTGATGAACACTGAAGCTTTCTTT
CASSSPGQLMNTEAFF
>TRBJ2-7|TRBV6-5|-|few
TGTGCCAGCAGTCCTCGTGGGATGGCATCTCAGCAGTACTTC
CASSPRGMASQQYF
>TRBJ1-1|TRBV27|TRBD1|-
TGTGCCTGCAGTTCCCACGGGACAGGGGACACTGAAGCTTTCTTT
CACSSHGTGDTEAFF
>TRBJ2-1|TRBV29-1|-|few
TGCAGCGTTGAAGATGGTCGCGGTCTAGACAATGAGCAGTTCTTC
CSVEDGRGLDNEQFF
>TRBJ2-7|TRBV27|-|-
TGTGCCAGCAGTCACCGGACGGAGTCCTACGAGCAGTACTTC
CASSHRTESYEQYF
>TRBJ2-4|TRBV3-1|-|few
TGTGCCAGCAGCCAAACGGGCATTCAGTACTTC
CASSQTGIQYF
>TRBJ1-4|TRBV12-3/TRBV12-4|-|few
TGTGCCAGCATCCGACTAGGAAATAATGAAAAACTGTTTTTT
CASIRLGNNEKLFF
>TRBJ2-7|TRBV20-1|-|few
TGCAGTGCTGTACCGGGACCTAACAGATACGAGCAGTACTTC
CSAVPGPNRYEQYF
>TRBJ1-4|TRBV14|-|-
TGTGCCAGCAGCCAAGGCATAGGGGTCCTTGAAAAACTGTTTTTT
CASSQGIGVLEKLFF
>TRBJ2-1|TRBV4-2|-|few
TGTGCCAGCAGCCAAGATGTCGGCAATGAGCAGTTCTTC
CASSQDVGNEQFF
>TRBJ2-7|TRBV20-1|TRBD1|-
TGCAGTGCTAGAGATGGAGGCAGGGGGCCTGCCGAGCAGTACTTC
CSARDGGRGPAEQYF
>TRBJ2-7|TRBV3-1|-|few
TGTGCCAGCAGCCATGGCCTCCGCGAGCAGTACTTC
CASSHGLREQYF
>TRBJ2-1|TRBV12-3/TRBV12-4|TRBD2|-
TGTGCCAGCAGTTTCGTGACTAGCGCTATCTCCTACAATGAGCAGTTCTTC
CASSFVTSAISYNEQFF
>TRBJ2-7|TRBV29-1|-|few
TGCAGCGCCCAAGGTGGGAGCTCCTACGAGCAGTACTTC
CSAQGGSSYEQYF
>TRBJ2-5|TRBV7-3|-|-
TGTGCCAGCAGCTTACTCGCGGTGGGGGAGACCCAGTACTTC
CASSLLAVGETQYF
>TRBJ2-7|TRBV20-1|-|-
TGCAGTGCTCATGGTTATGCCTACGAGCAGTACTTC
CSAHGYAYEQYF
>TRBJ1-1|TRBV28|TRBD1|-
TGTGCCAGCAGTTACAGGGGACAACCTGAAGCTTTCTTT
CASSYRGQPEAFF
>TRBJ2-5|TRBV12-3/TRBV12-4|-|-
TGTGCCAGCAGTTTGCGCGGCAGGACGAGGAGGGAGACCCAGTACTTC
CASSLRGRTRRETQYF
>TRBJ2-1|TRBV20-1|-|-
TGCAGTGCTAGGAGAACGCCCCTCGCCCCCGAGCAGTTCTTC
CSARRTPLAPEQFF
>TRBJ2-5|TRBV11-1|-|few
TGTGCCAGCAGCGATGCCGGGACGGTGCAAGAGACCCAGTACTTC
CASSDAGTVQETQYF
>TRBJ1-2|TRBV29-1|TRBD1|few
TGCAGCGTGTGGGACAGGGAAGGCTACACCTTC
CSVWDREGYTF
>TRBJ2-7|TRBV20-1|TRBD2|-
TGCAGTGCTTCACGACTAGCGGAAACCTACGAGCAGTACTTC
CSASRLAETYEQYF
>TRBJ2-7|TRBV25-1|-|few
TGTGCCAGCAGCCCTACCACTTGGGGGGGCGCCTTCGGCGACGGGCAGTACTTC
CASSPTTWGGAFGDGQYF
>TRBJ2-5|TRBV15|-|few
TGTGCCACCAGCAGAGGGCCCGCCAAAGAGACCCAGTACTTC
CATSRGPAKETQYF
>TRBJ2-2|TRBV29-1|-|once
TGCAGCGTTGACGACTTAACGAACACCGGGGAGCTGTTTTTT
CSVDDLTNTGELFF
>TRBJ2-5|TRBV18|-|-
TGTGCCAGCTCACCGGGCACGAAAGAGACCCAGTACTTC
CASSPGTKETQYF
>TRBJ2-5|TRBV7-9|-|-
TGTGCCAGCAGCGCCGGAGGGGGCAAGGAGACCCAGTACTTC
CASSAGGGKETQYF
>TRBJ1-1|TRBV29-1|-|few
TGCAGCGTTGTAGCCCTCCATTCTGAAGCTTTCTTT
CSVVALHSEAFF
>TRBJ2-2|TRBV4-1|-|-
TGCGCCAGCAGACCAAGCGGGCTGAACACCGGGGAGCTGTTTTTT
CASRPSGLNTGELFF
>TRBJ2-3|TRBV6-1|TRBD2|-
TGTGCCAGCAGTGCCCGACTAGCGGGAGAAGGGGATACGCAGTATTTT
CASSARLAGEGDTQYF
>TRBJ2-2|TRBV3-1|-|-
TGTGCCAGCAGCCACCCGGGACGGAGAACCGGGGAGCTGTTTTTT
CASSHPGRRTGELFF
>TRBJ2-3|TRBV6-5|-|-
TGTGCCAGCAGTTACGGGGAGGGGGGCACAGATACGCAGTATTTT
CASSYGEGGTDTQYF
>TRBJ2-1|TRBV11-3|-|-
TGTGCCAGCAGCTCACCCGTTAGGCCCTATGAGCAGTTCTTC
CASSSPVRPYEQFF
>TRBJ2-1|TRBV21-1|-|few
TGTGCCAGCAGCAAAGTAGAGGCTAGCGGGAGGGCCGAATCTTACAATGAGCAGTTCTTC
CASSKVEASGRAESYNEQFF
>TRBJ1-2|TRBV6-5|-|few
TGTGCCAGCAGTCGGATACAGGGCAACTATGGCTACACCTTC
CASSRIQGNYGYTF
>TRBJ1-2|TRBV7-9|-|-
TGTGCCAGCAGCTTAGTCGGGGCGAATGATGGCTACACCTTC
CASSLVGANDGYTF
>TRBJ2-7|TRBV9|-|-
TGTGCCAACCAACACACACACGAGCAGTACTTC
CANQHTHEQYF